The 5 T cell receptor beta chains below all came from one sample that was sequenced in a study of T cell responses to AZD1222 COVID-19 vaccine. Profiling relied on immunoSEQ multiplex PCR, and the TCRdb table lists in-frame clones only, not all of them. The sample lists about 120,000 clones; about 90% were seen once. Sequenced material: peripheral blood, taken on day 0 of AZD1222 vaccination. Receptors were obtained from an adult in good health.

The chain combines TRBV6-5 with TRBJ1-1; weak D call: TRBD1 (6 bases). Trimming left V 0 bases short and J 10 bases short, with 18 bases between. The CDR3 runs 15 residues. Germline V gene data show CDR1 as MNHEY and CDR2 as SVGAGI. CDR3 region: CASSYSGGVAGGAFF. For the CDR3, the DNA is TGTGCCAGCAGTTACTCGGGGGGCGTAGCCGGTGGAGCTTTCTTT.

This clone was observed a single time. V gene TRBV10-3 combines with J gene TRBJ1-3; possibly TRBD1 for D (6 bases). Germline V lookup: CDR1 ENHRY, CDR2 SYGVKD. The CDR3 is 13 residues long. The germline V and J ends were trimmed by 8 bases and 2 bases, with 10 bases remaining between them. The CDR3 loop is CAIGGQTGNTIYF. In DNA, the CDR3 is TGTGCCATCGGTGGACAGACTGGAAACACCATATATTTT.

The rearrangement joins TRBV5-1 to TRBJ1-2; D is uncertain. V was shortened by 0 bases and J by 6 bases, with 6 bases between the two germline ends. Germline CDR1 reads SGHRS; CDR2 reads YFSETQ. The length of the CDR3 is 12 residues. The chain's CDR3 is CASSLAGNGYTF. CDR3 nucleotide sequence: TGCGCCAGCAGCTTGGCGGGGAATGGCTACACCTTC. The full variable domain, with the rest looked up from reference TRBV5-1 and TRBJ1-2, is KAGVTQTPRYLIKTRGQQVTLSCSPISGHRSVSWYQQTPGQGLQFLFEYFSETQRNKGNFPGRFSGRQFSNSRSEMNVSTLELGDSALYLCASSLAGNGYTFGSGTRLTVV.

This chain joins TRBV29-1 and TRBJ1-2; D uncertain. This CDR3 is 11 amino acids long. The ends were cut back, 6 bases at V and 4 bases at J, with 9 bases in the middle. Per the germline V gene, CDR1 is SQVTM and CDR2 is ANQGSEA. CDR3 loop: CSVPRAYGYTF. In DNA, the CDR3 is TGCAGCGTCCCCCGGGCCTATGGCTACACCTTC.

The chain carries TRBV3-1 (or the pseudogene TRBV3-2) and TRBJ1-6; D remains unclear. The germline gives CDR1 LGHDT, CDR2 YNNKEL (reference sequence). V shed 1 base and J shed 10 bases, with 2 bases lying between them. This CDR3 comprises 11 residues. The CDR3 DNA follows: TGTGCCAGCAGCCAAGCCTCACCCCTCCACTTT. Protein: CASSQASPLHF.